A single sample is the source of the 8 T cell receptor beta chains below, sequenced in a study of T cells in Graves' hyperthyroidism and ophthalmopathy. The CDR3 regions of TCR beta were amplified from RNA transcripts. First-round RT-PCR targeting the TCR CDR3 was performed with the HTBI primer set. Using its own MiXCR run on the multiplex PCR reads, TCRdb lists one record per CDR3 protein. The table has 480,000 or so distinct CDR3 sequences, 40% to 50% seen once; the top ten hold roughly 45%. The specimen was peripheral blood or thyroid tissue (not recorded which). These receptors all come from an adult woman with Graves' disease, either hyperthyroidism or ophthalmopathy (not recorded which).

The chain combines TRBV7-9 with TRBJ2-5, with D possibly being TRBD1 or TRBD2 (7 bases each). Germline V gene data show CDR1 as SEHNR and CDR2 as FQNEAQ (reference sequence). Trimming took off 5 bases at V and 1 base at J, with 17 bases between the two ends. This CDR3 is 16 amino acids long. CDR3 bases: TGTGCCAGCAGCCCGGAATCCAGGGGGGGCCAAGAGACCCAGTACTTC. Its translation: CASSPESRGGQETQYF.

The gene calls are TRBV15 and TRBJ1-2, with D possibly matching TRBD1 (5 bases). Trimming shortened V by 5 bases and J by 8 bases, and 24 bases separated the two germline ends. Germline CDR1 LNHNV, CDR2 YYDKDF (reference sequence). The CDR3 is 16 amino acids. The CDR3 here is CATSLSLSRGSTGYTF. Here the CDR3 DNA reads TGTGCCACCAGCCTCAGTCTGTCGAGGGGCTCTACCGGCTACACCTTC.

The chain combines TRBV29-1 with TRBJ2-7, with 9 nucleotides matching TRBD1. The CDR3 sequence is 14 residues long. Germline V CDR1 and CDR2: SQVTM, ANQGSEA. V lost 5 bases and J lost 0; bases outside the gene matches: 5. CDR3 sequence: CSVWGQGSSYEQYF. The CDR3 DNA sequence: TGCAGCGTTTGGGGACAGGGTAGCTCCTACGAGCAGTACTTC.

The chain combines TRBV20-1 with TRBJ1-2; maybe TRBD1 (5 bases). Between the trimmed V and J ends, which lost 2 bases and 8 bases, there was a span of 15 bases. From germline, CDR1 is DFQATT and CDR2 SNEGSKA (reference sequence). This CDR3 contains 13 residues. CDR3 region: CSARLWGGDGYTF. CDR3 DNA: TGCAGTGCTAGACTGTGGGGAGGGGACGGCTACACCTTC.

The chain carries TRBV5-1 and TRBJ1-6, with 7 bases identical to TRBD1. The CDR3 sequence is 14 residues long. Looked up from germline, CDR1 is SGHRS and CDR2 is YFSETQ. V gave up 2 bases and J gave up 10 bases; unmatched junction bases: 6. As DNA, the CDR3 is TGCGCCAGCAGCTTACGAGGGGGCGAATCACCCCTCCACTTT. Protein sequence: CASSLRGGESPLHF. The full variable domain, completed using reference TRBV5-1 and TRBJ1-6, is KAGVTQTPRYLIKTRGQQVTLSCSPISGHRSVSWYQQTPGQGLQFLFEYFSETQRNKGNFPGRFSGRQFSNSRSEMNVSTLELGDSALYLCASSLRGGESPLHFGNGTRLTVT.

DNA of the CDR3: TGTGCCAGCAGTTTATCAGGTGCCGTTCAGCCCCAGCATTTT. Amino acid sequence: CASSLSGAVQPQHF. The chain couples TRBV27 to TRBJ1-5; no clear D gene. Germline values: CDR1 MNHEY, CDR2 SMNVEV (reference sequence). The germline V and J ends were trimmed by 0 bases and 6 bases, with 9 bases remaining between them. The CDR3 contains 14 residues.

V and J are TRBV9 and TRBJ2-2; D tentatively fits TRBD1 or TRBD2 (5 bases each). Germline CDR1 and CDR2: SGDLS and YYNGEE. V was shortened by 2 bases and J by 5 bases, with 19 bases between the two germline ends. The CDR3 is 17 amino acids. CDR3 sequence (DNA): TGTGCCAGCAGCGTCAACCCGGGGCTAGTGGTGACCGGGGAGCTGTTTTTT. Amino acids: CASSVNPGLVVTGELFF.

J is TRBJ1-6 and V is TRBV7-9, with a tentative D call TRBD1 (5 bases). CDR3 length: 14 residues. Trimming cost V 3 bases and J 5 bases, with 8 bases left between them. Germline CDR1 is SEHNR and CDR2 is FQNEAQ (reference sequence). CDR3 nucleotide sequence: TGTGCCAGCAGCTTTGAGGGACATAATTCACCCCTCCACTTT. It yields the protein CASSFEGHNSPLHF.